This T cell receptor beta chain was observed in a study of cytomegalovirus exposure and HLA in healthy donors (TCRdb year 2017). About the investigation overall: An earlier analysis of roughly 630 of the donors reported 250 to 350 Gb of sequence data and 117 million unique TCR beta sequences from some 180 million T cells. Donor age, sex, ethnicity and CMV serostatus were collected together with the repertoire data. Every discovery cohort repertoire had been produced on one sequencing platform. The genetic ancestry cluster associated with self-reported Caucasian donors included 81% of the 398 genotyped donors. An early release covering 550 to 650 HLA-typed donors comprised around 300 gigabases of sequencing data and tens of millions of unique TCR sequences. A later analysis re-examined previously published TCR beta repertoires from 600 to 700 donors and added high-resolution HLA genotyping to investigate patterns of TCR occurrence. HLA typing covered class I and class II loci at four-digit resolution. The later analysis used no new phenotypic data to find candidate immune exposures, relying instead on TCR beta sequences and their occurrence across donors. A later genetic analysis used genome-wide SNP genotypes for about three fifths of the 666 donors, treating that subset as a discovery cohort. The number of donors typed differed by locus, with 629-630 for A, B, C, DRB1 and DQB1, around 520 for DQA1, 606 for DPA1, and some 470 for DPB1. The study profiled the T cell repertoires of hundreds of subjects by immunosequencing and related them to cytomegalovirus serostatus. The study was designed to test whether signatures of past pathogen exposure could be identified by cataloging public T cell receptors. In addition to the first cohort of about 650 subjects, a separate validation cohort of around 110 different subjects was used. To predict cytomegalovirus infection status, the study brought together high-throughput TCR immunosequencing, statistical association of individual TCRs with disease status, and machine learning. In an earlier analysis of roughly 540 of the donors, high-throughput TCR beta sequencing was used to judge whether each TCR beta V gene segment behaved as functional or pseudogenic. Because of strong linkage in the cohort, five DR-DQ haplotypes were treated as single units for association and clustering. On average, around 200,000 unique TCR beta nucleotide sequences were sequenced per donor among fewer than 500 genotyped donors of the cohort, with roughly 18% of those sequences being non-productive.

Receptors were amplified or captured by the immunoSEQ multiplex PCR assay. For the multiplex PCR, a mixture combining 60 forward primers for TCR Vbeta segments and 13 reverse primers for TCR Jbeta segments was used. A multiplex PCR assay on genomic DNA amplified the CDR3 region of rearranged TCR beta genes. On the Illumina HiSeq System, the amplified TCR beta libraries were sequenced as 87-base-pair reads. The authors' pipeline ran thus. A later analysis tallied 75 million to 85 million unique TCR beta chains across the 666 repertoires, and 10 million to 11 million of those chains were shared by two or more donors. Raw reads were error-corrected and collapsed into unique sequences with a nearest-neighbor algorithm that merged closely related sequences to remove PCR and sequencing errors. To assign V, D and J gene segments, CDR3 sequences were aligned to IMGT reference sequences. Each retained sequence needed at least a six-nucleotide match to both a V gene segment and a J gene segment. Rearrangements were called productive when the CDR3 lacked stop codons and stayed in frame with V and J; all others were non-productive. Following IMGT convention, CDR3 was defined as the stretch from the second conserved V-encoded cysteine up to the conserved J-encoded phenylalanine. The earlier analysis of about 560 of the donors excluded any sequence lacking an unambiguous match to a single V gene segment. In an earlier analysis of some 590 of the donors, a V segment was called functional when productive rearrangements were above 56.7%, and segregating when the standard deviation between donors exceeded 5%. A statistical classification framework was developed to diagnose cytomegalovirus status using the catalog of TCR beta chain sequences. In a later analysis, V and J genes were assigned by comparing TCR nucleotide sequences against IMGT/GENE-DB human TR gene sequences. A later analysis assigned CDR3 sequences and most-parsimonious VDJ recombination scenarios with the TCRdist pipeline. In a later analysis, each TCR beta chain was defined by its CDR3 amino acid sequence together with its V-gene family, and reads lacking a unique V-gene family were excluded. As a way to deal with suspected cross-contamination and a sequencing artifact, a later analysis dropped more than 500 nucleotide sequences that were highly shared and had low generation probability. In a later analysis, a clonal expansion index was calculated for each public chain from normalized within-repertoire ranks of inferred template counts. In a later analysis, generation probabilities were computed with a VDJ recombination model fitted to out-of-frame rearrangements, and the resulting probabilities were checked against IGoR. In a later analysis, hypergeometric tests were used to score TCR-TCR, TCR-HLA and TCR-CMV co-occurrence, with a repertoire-size bias correction applied to TCR pairs. A later analysis estimated false discovery rates by permuting HLA or CMV assignments 20 times. A later analysis grouped co-occurring TCRs with DBSCAN, adding TCRdist sequence similarity when clustering within HLA-allele-positive subsets. Repertoires with fewer than 30,000 or more than 120,000 public chains were left out of co-occurrence clustering, as were about five repertoires with anomalous nucleotide sharing. The table comes from immuneACCESS by way of TCRdb, which keeps in-frame sequences with V and J called. Part of the clones is missing from these tables; in studies checked, under half for an unresolved V gene and the rest for unknown reasons. V and J calls and clone size are those listed in that table; D and trimming were worked out from the DNA. The sample includes 150,000 to 200,000 clones, with around 83% observed a single time. The ten largest clones add up to about 1% of the sample.

Trimming leaves V shorter by 6 bases and J shorter by 3 bases, with the junction holding 3 bases beyond the gene matches. CDR1 MNHEY and CDR2 SVGAGI were looked up in the germline V gene. The CDR3 starts with the cysteine, ends with the valine, and has 13 residues. This entry keeps only the CDR3 DNA: 39 bases, framed from base 1. This clone has only a few counts. What antigen it recognizes has not been identified. It has no much larger one-base neighbor in the sample; base qualities were not kept. Study-wide findings and limitations: A further reported finding was that TCR beta sequences accurately predicted the HLA-A and HLA-B alleles for most subjects in the first cohort. In a later analysis, several top co-occurrence clusters were reported to appear linked to parvovirus B19, influenza, CMV and Epstein-Barr virus. Three of the identified cytomegalovirus-associated TCR beta chains were confirmed in vitro to be specific for cytomegalovirus antigens. In this cohort, only TCR beta chains were sequenced, and detectable features were limited by the absence of alpha or paired-chain data. In an earlier analysis of fewer than 700 of the donors, most TCR beta V segments appeared in productive rearrangements about 87% or about 30% of the time, broadly matching IMGT annotations. In a later genetic analysis, fewer N-insertions in productive TCRs were reported among donors in an Asian-associated ancestry cluster than the roughly 700-donor mean. Because HLA typing was unavailable for some donors at each locus, only the typed subset was used in association tests. While some public TCRs were present in many individuals, most TCR sequences turned up only very rarely across donors. A later genetic analysis associated a missense DCLRE1C variant with V-gene and J-gene trimming of TCR beta chains, and an independent cohort replicated the association. Correlated functional status among segregating V segments might reflect linkage disequilibrium, but an unknown experimental factor could not be ruled out. In a later analysis, the rate of TCR association differed among HLA loci, with DRB1 alleles having the most associated TCRs and HLA-C alleles having the fewest. For the cohort, immune exposure information was limited to CMV serostatus. The study listed over 150 TCR beta chains as associated with cytomegalovirus. The authors suggested that the approach could potentially be generalized to other disease states and immunological phenotypes. The classifier was reported to diagnose cytomegalovirus status with high specificity and sensitivity in both the original cohort and the validation cohort. In a later analysis, most CMV-associated TCR beta chains were found to appear HLA-restricted, with HLA associations seemingly driven largely by CMV exposure. Presence/absence analyses assumed roughly uniform sequencing depth across donors, an assumption that may not hold. At a false discovery rate of 0.05, a later analysis linked 16,000 or so TCR beta sequences to specific HLA alleles. Fewer than 20 rarely observed V segments, including chromosome 9 orphons, were excluded from the earlier analysis of several hundred of the donors because counts were too low. When HLA alleles, especially DR and DQ, strongly co-occurred, attributing TCR associations to individual alleles was difficult. A cluster of highly shared sequence variants was judged likely to represent a technical artifact of the sequencing pipeline. In a later analysis, HLA-associated TCR beta chains showed more clonal expansion and lower generation probabilities than non-associated chains that were equally common. Because the 87-base-pair reads could not distinguish some IMGT-functional V segments, including TRBV6-2 and TRBV6-3, those segments were excluded.

The cohort consisted of hundreds of healthy bone marrow donors. All cohort members were sampled while nominally healthy, although unrecorded immune exposures were likely present. The donor was CMV seronegative and was included in the group of 352 seronegative cohort members. A peripheral blood sample was provided by each donor, and peripheral blood mononuclear cells were used for TCR beta sequencing. The Qiagen DNeasy Blood Extraction Kit was used to extract genomic DNA from the blood cell samples. This TCR was recovered from a woman aged 40 to 50 in good health and CMV-seronegative. The sequence is built from TRBV6-5 and TRBJ2-7, with TRBD1 identical over 9 junction bases. Input material: PBMCs. The nucleotide sequence reads TGTGCCAGCAGGCCGGGACAGGGCTACGAGCAGTACGTC. Protein translation: CASRPGQGYEQYV.